These 5 T cell receptor beta chains originate from one sample sequenced in a study of graft-versus-host responses after intestinal transplantation. The antigens these receptors bind are not known. Sequencing used immunoSEQ multiplex PCR; TCRdb keeps in-frame clones, though not all of them. In the table there are some 23,000 clones, almost 85% of which are singletons. The sample here was unstimulated CD8+ T cells sorted from spleen or lymph node cells, taken before transplant. All receptors derive from a human donor who was the organ donor for an intestinal transplant.

The chain uses TRBV5-1 and TRBJ2-3, with 9 bases identical to TRBD1. The CDR3 is made up of 13 amino acids. Germline V gives CDR1 SGHRS, CDR2 YFSETQ. Trimming cost V 4 bases and J 7 bases; bases outside gene matches: 4. The CDR3 reads CASSGQGLNTQYF. The CDR3 bases are TGCGCCAGCAGCGGACAGGGGTTGAATACGCAGTATTTT.

The J gene is TRBJ2-1, the V gene TRBV28, with 8 bases identical to TRBD1. Trimming at V came to 5 bases and at J to 4 bases, leaving 10 bases not matched to a gene. This CDR3 comprises 16 residues. Germline loops: CDR1 MDHEN, CDR2 SYDVKM. The CDR3 is CASSPEDRAPYNEQFF. The CDR3 region has the DNA TGTGCCAGCAGTCCAGAGGACAGGGCGCCTTACAATGAGCAGTTCTTC.

In this sample, this clone turned up once. The chain joins TRBV7-9 to TRBJ1-6; D is possibly TRBD1 (6 bases). CDR1 SEHNR and CDR2 FQNEAQ come from the germline V gene (reference sequence). V was pared by 5 bases and J by 10 bases, with 21 bases between. CDR3 length equals 16 residues. The CDR3 DNA is TGTGCCAGCAGCCCCGAAGGAGGGATCCAGGGGTCACCCCTCCACTTT. The encoded protein is CASSPEGGIQGSPLHF.

The rearrangement uses TRBV13 and TRBJ2-2, with 11 bases that match TRBD2. The germline CDR1 and CDR2 sequences are PRHDT and FYEKMQ (reference sequence). The V segment lost 4 bases and the J segment 3 bases; nucleotides outside the gene matches: 1. The CDR3 has 15 amino acids. CDR3: CASSSGLADTGELFF. The DNA for the CDR3 is TGTGCCAGCAGCTCGGGACTAGCGGACACCGGGGAGCTGTTTTTT.

The V gene is TRBV7-8, the J gene TRBJ2-3, with a possible D match to TRBD2 (6 bases). V was clipped by 5 bases and J by 3 bases, with 18 bases between them. Germline-derived CDR1 and CDR2 are SGHVS and FQNEAQ. The CDR3 has 16 residues. CDR3 sequence: CASSNSGAAFTDTQYF. Here the CDR3 DNA reads TGTGCCAGCAGCAATAGCGGTGCAGCATTTACAGATACGCAGTATTTT. The variable domain in full, completed from reference TRBV7-8 and TRBJ2-3, reads GAGVSQSPRYKVAKRGQDVALRCDPISGHVSLFWYQQALGQGPEFLTYFQNEAQLDKSGLPSDRFFAERPEGSVSTLKIQRTQQEDSAVYLCASSNSGAAFTDTQYFGPGTRLTVL.